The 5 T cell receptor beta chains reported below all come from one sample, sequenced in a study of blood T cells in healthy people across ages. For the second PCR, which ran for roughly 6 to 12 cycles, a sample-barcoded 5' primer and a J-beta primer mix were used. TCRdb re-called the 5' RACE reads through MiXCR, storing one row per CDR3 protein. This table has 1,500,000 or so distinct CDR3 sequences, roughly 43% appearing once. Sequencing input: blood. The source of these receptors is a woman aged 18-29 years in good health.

The CDR3 DNA follows: TGCAGTGCTAGAGGCGGCCATAGCAATCAGCCCCAGCATTTT. As protein: CSARGGHSNQPQHF. This chain links TRBV20-1 with TRBJ1-5; D not certain. Germline V lookup: CDR1 DFQATT, CDR2 SNEGSKA (reference sequence). CDR3 length equals 14 residues. V lost 1 base, J lost 0 bases, and 7 bases lay in between.

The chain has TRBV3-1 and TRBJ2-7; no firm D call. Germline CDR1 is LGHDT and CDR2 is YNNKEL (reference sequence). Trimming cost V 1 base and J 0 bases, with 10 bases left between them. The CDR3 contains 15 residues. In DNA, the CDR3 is TGTGCCAGCAGCCAAGCTTCGGCACACTCCTACGAGCAGTACTTC. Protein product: CASSQASAHSYEQYF.

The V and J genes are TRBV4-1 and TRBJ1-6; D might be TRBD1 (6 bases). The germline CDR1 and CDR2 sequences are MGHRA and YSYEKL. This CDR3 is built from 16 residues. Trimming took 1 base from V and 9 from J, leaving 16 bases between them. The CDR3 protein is CASSQGTVGSGSPLHF. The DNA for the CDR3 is TGCGCCAGCAGCCAAGGGACAGTCGGGTCAGGTTCACCCCTCCACTTT.

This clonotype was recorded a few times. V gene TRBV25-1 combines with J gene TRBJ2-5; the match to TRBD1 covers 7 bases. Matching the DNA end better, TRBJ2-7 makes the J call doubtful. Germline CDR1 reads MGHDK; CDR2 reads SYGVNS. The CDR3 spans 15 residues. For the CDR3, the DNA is TGTGCCAGCAGTCCATCCAGGGGGTCTGGGTACGAGCAGTACTTC. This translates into CASSPSRGSGYEQYF.

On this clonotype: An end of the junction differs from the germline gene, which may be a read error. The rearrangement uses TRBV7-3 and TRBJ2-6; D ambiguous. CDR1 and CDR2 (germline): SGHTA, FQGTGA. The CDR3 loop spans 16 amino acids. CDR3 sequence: CASSSEGSSGTNVLTF. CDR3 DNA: TGTGCCAGCAGCTCGGAAGGTAGCTCTGGGACCAACGTCCTGACTTTC.